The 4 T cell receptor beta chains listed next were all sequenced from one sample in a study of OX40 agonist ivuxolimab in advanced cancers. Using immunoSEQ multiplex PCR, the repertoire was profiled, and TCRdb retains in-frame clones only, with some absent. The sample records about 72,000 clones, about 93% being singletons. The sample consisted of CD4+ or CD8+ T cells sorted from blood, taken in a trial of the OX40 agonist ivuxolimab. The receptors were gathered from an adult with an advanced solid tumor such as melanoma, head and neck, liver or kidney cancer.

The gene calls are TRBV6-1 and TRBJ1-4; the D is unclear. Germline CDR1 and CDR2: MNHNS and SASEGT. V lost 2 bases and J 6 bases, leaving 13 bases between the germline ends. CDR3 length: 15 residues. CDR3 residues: CASSEWSEAYEKLFF. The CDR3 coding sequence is TGTGCCAGCAGTGAATGGTCCGAAGCTTATGAAAAACTGTTTTTT.

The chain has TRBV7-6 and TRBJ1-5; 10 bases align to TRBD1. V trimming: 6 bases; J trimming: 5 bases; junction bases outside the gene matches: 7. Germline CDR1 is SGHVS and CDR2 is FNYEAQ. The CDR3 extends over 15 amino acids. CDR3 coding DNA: TGTGCCAGCAGTTTGGGACAGGGGATTGATCAGCCCCAGCATTTT. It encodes CASSLGQGIDQPQHF.

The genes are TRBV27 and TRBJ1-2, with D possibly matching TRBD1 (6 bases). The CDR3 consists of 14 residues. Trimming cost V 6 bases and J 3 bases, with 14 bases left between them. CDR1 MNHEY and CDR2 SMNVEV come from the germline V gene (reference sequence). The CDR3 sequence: CASSPGDPDYGYTF. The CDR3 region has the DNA TGTGCCAGCAGCCCAGGGGACCCTGACTATGGCTACACCTTC.

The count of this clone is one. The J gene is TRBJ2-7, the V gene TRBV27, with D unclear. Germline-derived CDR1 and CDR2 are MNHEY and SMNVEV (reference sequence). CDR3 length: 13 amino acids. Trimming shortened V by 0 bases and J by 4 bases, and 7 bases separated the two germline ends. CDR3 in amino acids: CASSLSKAYEQYF. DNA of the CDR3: TGTGCCAGCAGTTTATCAAAAGCTTACGAGCAGTACTTC.